The 26 T cell receptor beta chains below all came from one sample that was sequenced in a study of cytomegalovirus exposure and HLA in healthy donors. Use of 60 Vbeta and 13 Jbeta primers characterized the PCR. The table came from immunoSEQ multiplex PCR; TCRdb's copy has only in-frame clones and leaves some out. Of some 130,000 clones in the sample, 75% to 85% were seen once. The sequencing input was PBMCs. All receptors come from a male donor in good health and CMV-seronegative.

The V and J genes are TRBV7-2 and TRBJ2-2; 8 bases align to TRBD2. The V gene end was trimmed by 5 bases and the J gene end by 2 bases; junction bases not matched to a gene: 10. Germline values: CDR1 SGHTA, CDR2 FQGNSA. The CDR3 covers 17 residues. The CDR3 loop is CASSKVAGSYNTGELFF. CDR3 sequence (DNA): TGTGCCAGCAGCAAAGTAGCGGGGTCCTACAACACCGGGGAGCTGTTTTTT.

The V gene is TRBV7-2, the J gene TRBJ1-2; possible D gene TRBD1, 6 bases. The CDR3 totals 13 residues. Between the trimmed V and J ends, which lost 2 bases and 8 bases, there was a span of 12 bases. Germline loops: CDR1 SGHTA, CDR2 FQGNSA. In nucleotides, the CDR3 is TGTGCCAGCAGCTTAATCAGGGGTCAGGGCTACACCTTC. Encoded protein: CASSLIRGQGYTF.

This clone has a handful of counts. The chain recombines TRBV7-3 with TRBJ2-1; D gene uncertain. V was cut by 2 bases and J by 6 bases, with 11 bases left in between. The CDR3 is made up of 14 amino acids. Per germline, CDR1 SGHTA and CDR2 FQGTGA. CDR3 bases: TGTGCCAGCAGCTTAGGCCACAGCTCCAATGAGCAGTTCTTC. The encoded protein is CASSLGHSSNEQFF.

The rearrangement uses TRBV4-3 and TRBJ2-7; TRBD1 matches at 7 bases. V was clipped by 1 base and J by 7 bases; unmatched bases: 13. This CDR3 has 16 amino acids. The germline V gene encodes CDR1 LGHNA and CDR2 YSLEER. CDR3 coding DNA: TGCGCCAGCAGCCAAGTAAATGATCGGGACAGAGGAGAGCAGTACTTC. This encodes CASSQVNDRDRGEQYF.

The gene calls are TRBV6-5 and TRBJ2-6, with TRBD1 matching 7 bases. CDR1 is MNHEY and CDR2 is SVGAGI in the germline V gene. This CDR3 has 15 amino acids. V was pared by 4 bases and J by 2 bases, with 2 bases of the junction left unmatched. CDR3 in amino acids: CASSWQGAGANVLTF. As DNA, the CDR3 is TGTGCCAGCAGTTGGCAGGGGGCTGGGGCCAACGTCCTGACTTTC.

This clone was seen more than once but under ten times. The chain recombines TRBV7-9 with TRBJ1-5, with D possibly being TRBD1 (5 bases). Trimming removed 7 bases at V and 1 base at J, with 8 bases between. This CDR3 is built from 13 residues. From germline, CDR1 is SEHNR and CDR2 FQNEAQ (reference sequence). CDR3 protein: CASTGDSNQPQHF. The CDR3 DNA is TGTGCCAGCACGGGGGACAGCAATCAGCCCCAGCATTTT.

The chain employs TRBV10-3 and TRBJ1-5; maybe TRBD1 (5 bases). From germline, CDR1 is ENHRY and CDR2 SYGVKD. This CDR3 has 16 residues. Trimming left V 6 bases short and J 1 base short, with 16 bases between. This chain's CDR3 is CAISGGDGVSNQPQHF. CDR3 sequence (DNA): TGTGCCATCAGCGGAGGGGACGGAGTAAGCAATCAGCCCCAGCATTTT.

The CDR3 loop reads CSVGTVTEQYF. The DNA for the CDR3 is TGCAGCGTTGGGACAGTGACCGAGCAGTACTTC. The chain couples TRBV29-1 to TRBJ2-7; possibly TRBD1 for D (6 bases). Germline CDR1 is SQVTM and CDR2 is ANQGSEA. This CDR3 is 11 amino acids long. Deletions cut 4 bases from V and 6 bases from J, with 10 bases between.

The genes are TRBV5-1 and TRBJ2-2; 8 bases align to TRBD2. Germline V gene sequence: CDR1 SGHRS, CDR2 YFSETQ. Trimming cost V 1 base and J 4 bases; bases outside gene matches: 9. This CDR3 comprises 17 residues. In DNA form, the CDR3 reads TGCGCCAGCAGCTTGCTCCGCGGGGGGCCCCTCACCGGGGAGCTGTTTTTT. Its protein is CASSLLRGGPLTGELFF.

CDR3 sequence: CASSVGGVLYNEQFF. The CDR3, as DNA: TGTGCCAGCAGCGTAGGGGGGGTCCTCTACAATGAGCAGTTCTTC. The V and J genes are TRBV9 and TRBJ2-1; D is perhaps TRBD2 (6 bases). This CDR3 is 15 amino acids long. Trimming took 0 bases from V and 3 from J, leaving 10 bases between them. Germline V gene sequence: CDR1 SGDLS, CDR2 YYNGEE. Using reference TRBV9 and TRBJ2-1 for the parts outside the CDR3, the full variable domain is DSGVTQTPKHLITATGQRVTLRCSPRSGDLSVYWYQQSLDQGLQFLIQYYNGEERAKGNILERFSAQQFPDLHSELNLSSLELGDSALYFCASSVGGVLYNEQFFGPGTRLTVL.

This rearrangement joins TRBV18 to TRBJ1-5, with D perhaps TRBD1 (6 bases). Germline V lookup: CDR1 KGHSH, CDR2 LQKENI. The CDR3 length is 19 residues. Trimming stripped 3 bases from V and 8 bases from J, with 29 bases between. The CDR3 DNA sequence: TGTGCCAGCTCACCGGCCTCCGGGGCAGGGGCCGGAGCAATTAAGCCCCAGCATTTT. Translation: CASSPASGAGAGAIKPQHF.

The chain couples TRBV5-6 to TRBJ2-1; possibly TRBD2 for D (6 bases). Germline V gives CDR1 SGHDT, CDR2 YYEEEE. This CDR3 has 15 residues. V lost 1 base, J lost 5 bases, and 13 bases lay in between. The CDR3 region is CASSLLGRGDNEQFF. The CDR3 DNA follows: TGTGCCAGCAGCTTGCTGGGGCGGGGTGACAATGAGCAGTTCTTC.

The chain links TRBV11-2 to TRBJ1-2; D may be TRBD1 (5 bases). There are 13 residues in the CDR3. Per the germline V gene, CDR1 is SGHAT and CDR2 is FQNNGV. Trimming left V 5 bases short and J 7 bases short, with 14 bases between. As DNA, the CDR3 is TGTGCCAGCAGCAGCAGGGTTTACAGTGGCTACACCTTC. Protein product: CASSSRVYSGYTF.

The chain employs TRBV19 and TRBJ2-2; the match to TRBD1 covers 7 bases. Germline values: CDR1 LNHDA, CDR2 SQIVND (reference sequence). CDR3 length equals 15 residues. J lost 3 bases, V lost 5 bases, and 6 bases had no gene match. CDR3 protein: CASSAGTAYTGELFF. The CDR3 nucleotides are TGTGCCAGTAGTGCCGGGACAGCTTACACCGGGGAGCTGTTTTTT.

The rearrangement links TRBV7-2 to TRBJ1-1, with a tentative D call TRBD1 (6 bases). The CDR3 length is 14 residues. Germline assignment: CDR1 SGHTA and CDR2 FQGNSA. V shed 6 bases and J shed 0 bases, with 11 bases lying between them. CDR3 nucleotide sequence: TGTGCCAGCAGTTTCGGACAGCTGAACACTGAAGCTTTCTTT. It is translated as CASSFGQLNTEAFF.

The chain couples TRBV7-9 to TRBJ2-4; D is perhaps TRBD2 (6 bases). CDR3 length equals 14 residues. The germline CDR1 and CDR2 sequences are SEHNR and FQNEAQ (reference sequence). V lost 5 bases and J 1 base, leaving 9 bases between the germline ends. The CDR3 spells CASSPGEAKNIQYF. The CDR3 DNA reads as TGTGCCAGCAGCCCGGGGGAGGCCAAAAACATTCAGTACTTC.

The chain carries TRBV18 and TRBJ2-3, with unresolved D. The CDR3 is 13 residues long. Per germline, CDR1 KGHSH and CDR2 LQKENI. V lost 2 bases to trimming and J lost 3 bases, with 6 bases between them. CDR3: CASSPALTDTQYF. CDR3 DNA: TGTGCCAGCTCACCAGCGTTGACAGATACGCAGTATTTT.

This rearrangement joins TRBV4-3 to TRBJ1-2, with 8 bases aligning to TRBD1. The CDR3 loop spans 16 amino acids. V was pared by 0 bases and J by 8 bases, with 11 bases of the junction left unmatched. Per the germline V gene, CDR1 is LGHNA and CDR2 is YSLEER. The CDR3 DNA reads TGCGCCAGCAGCCAAGATTATGGCAGGGGGCAGGAAGGCTACACCTTC. This translates into CASSQDYGRGQEGYTF.

This clone was counted between two and nine times. The rearrangement uses TRBV9 and TRBJ1-1; 9 bases fit TRBD1. In germline, CDR1 is SGDLS, CDR2 YYNGEE. The CDR3 loop spans 14 amino acids. Trimming removed 6 bases from V and 6 bases from J; junction bases left unmatched: 9. DNA for the CDR3: TGTGCCAGCAACCTGGGACAGGGAGGCTCTGAAGCTTTCTTT. Translating it yields CASNLGQGGSEAFF.

This rearrangement joins TRBV7-8 to TRBJ2-7; D is unclear. Germline V gives CDR1 SGHVS, CDR2 FQNEAQ. Trimming stripped 5 bases from V and 4 bases from J, with 6 bases between. This CDR3 spans 11 amino acids. CDR3 nucleotides: TGTGCCAGCAGCCCCCTATACGAGCAGTACTTC. It specifies CASSPLYEQYF.

V usage is TRBV6-5 and J usage is TRBJ1-2, with 7 bases lining up with TRBD1. The V and J ends lost 5 bases and 3 bases, in that order; junction bases with no gene match: 6. Germline V CDR1 and CDR2: MNHEY, SVGAGI. This CDR3 is 14 amino acids long. The CDR3 sequence: CASSLGQEDYGYTF. The CDR3 DNA reads TGTGCCAGCAGTCTCGGACAGGAGGACTATGGCTACACCTTC.

This sequence joins TRBV7-9 and TRBJ2-1; D is perhaps TRBD1 (6 bases). The germline V gene encodes CDR1 SEHNR and CDR2 FQNEAQ (reference sequence). Trimming took off 5 bases at V and 3 bases at J, with 11 bases between the two ends. The CDR3 runs to 14 residues. DNA of the CDR3: TGTGCCAGCAGCAAACAGGGAAACTACAATGAGCAGTTCTTC. Translated: CASSKQGNYNEQFF. Using reference TRBV7-9 and TRBJ2-1 for the parts outside the CDR3, the full variable domain is DTGVSQNPRHKITKRGQNVTFRCDPISEHNRLYWYRQTLGQGPEFLTYFQNEAQLEKSRLLSDRFSAERPKGSFSTLEIQRTEQGDSAMYLCASSKQGNYNEQFFGPGTRLTVL.

This clone was recorded only once. This chain joins TRBV7-2 and TRBJ2-1; 7 bases are shared with TRBD1. The CDR3 sequence is 18 residues long. Losses at the gene ends were 4 bases for V and 5 bases for J; bases not matched to a gene: 17. Looked up from germline, CDR1 is SGHTA and CDR2 is FQGNSA. In DNA, the CDR3 is TGTGCCAGCAGCTCAGCACCCCCTACAGGGGTTGGCCACAATGAGCAGTTCTTC. Translation gives CASSSAPPTGVGHNEQFF.

This chain links TRBV5-6 with TRBJ1-5; D remains ambiguous. The CDR3 consists of 13 residues. The V and J ends lost 4 bases and 5 bases respectively, with 10 bases between them. Per the germline V gene, CDR1 is SGHDT and CDR2 is YYEEEE. The CDR3 DNA follows: TGTGCCAGCAGCCCTGGGCAGGATCAGCCCCAGCATTTT. Its protein product is CASSPGQDQPQHF.

This clone was recorded a few times. V gene TRBV19 combines with J gene TRBJ1-3; TRBD1 matches at 7 bases. This CDR3 is 16 amino acids long. Per the germline V gene, CDR1 is LNHDA and CDR2 is SQIVND (reference sequence). Trimming removed 3 bases from V and 0 bases from J; junction bases left unmatched: 5. The CDR3 DNA sequence: TGTGCCAGTAGTATGAGGGGACAGATCTCTGGAAACACCATATATTTT. Protein: CASSMRGQISGNTIYF.

The chain employs TRBV11-2 and TRBJ2-7; 11 positions agree with TRBD1. The V and J ends lost 1 base and 2 bases, in that order; junction bases with no gene match: 7. Germline CDR1 and CDR2: SGHAT and FQNNGV. There are 17 residues in the CDR3. In DNA form, the CDR3 reads TGTGCCAGCAGCTTAGTAGGCCGGGGACAGGGGGCCTACGAGCAGTACTTC. Translated: CASSLVGRGQGAYEQYF.